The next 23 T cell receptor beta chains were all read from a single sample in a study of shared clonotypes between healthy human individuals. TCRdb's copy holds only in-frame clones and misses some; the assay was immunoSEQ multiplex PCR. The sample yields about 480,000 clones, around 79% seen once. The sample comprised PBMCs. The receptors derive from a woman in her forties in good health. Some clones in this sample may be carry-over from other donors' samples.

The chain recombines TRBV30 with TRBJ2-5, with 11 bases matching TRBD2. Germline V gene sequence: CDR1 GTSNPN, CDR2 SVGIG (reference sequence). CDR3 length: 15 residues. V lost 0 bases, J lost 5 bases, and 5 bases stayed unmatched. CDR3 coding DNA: TGTGCCTGGAGTGTACTAGCGGGAGTGTTGGAGACCCAGTACTTC. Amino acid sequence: CAWSVLAGVLETQYF.

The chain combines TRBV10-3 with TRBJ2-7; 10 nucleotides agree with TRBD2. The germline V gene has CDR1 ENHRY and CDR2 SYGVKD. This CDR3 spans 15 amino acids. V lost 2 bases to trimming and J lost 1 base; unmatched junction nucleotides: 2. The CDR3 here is CAISEGLAESYEQYF. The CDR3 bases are TGTGCCATCAGTGAGGGACTAGCGGAGTCCTACGAGCAGTACTTC.

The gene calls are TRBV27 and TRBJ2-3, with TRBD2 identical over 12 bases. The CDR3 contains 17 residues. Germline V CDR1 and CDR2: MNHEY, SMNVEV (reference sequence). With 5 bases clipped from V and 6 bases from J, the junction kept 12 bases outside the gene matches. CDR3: CASSLTSGGPGLDTQYF. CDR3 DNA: TGTGCCAGCAGTCTCACTAGCGGGGGGCCAGGGTTGGATACGCAGTATTTT.

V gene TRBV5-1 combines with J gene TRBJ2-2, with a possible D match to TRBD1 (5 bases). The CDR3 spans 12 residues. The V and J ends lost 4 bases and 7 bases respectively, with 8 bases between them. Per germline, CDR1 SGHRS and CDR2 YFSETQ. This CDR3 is CASSVQGGELFF. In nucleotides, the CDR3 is TGCGCCAGCAGCGTCCAGGGCGGGGAGCTGTTTTTT. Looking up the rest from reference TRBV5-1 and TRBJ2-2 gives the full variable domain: KAGVTQTPRYLIKTRGQQVTLSCSPISGHRSVSWYQQTPGQGLQFLFEYFSETQRNKGNFPGRFSGRQFSNSRSEMNVSTLELGDSALYLCASSVQGGELFFGEGSRLTVL.

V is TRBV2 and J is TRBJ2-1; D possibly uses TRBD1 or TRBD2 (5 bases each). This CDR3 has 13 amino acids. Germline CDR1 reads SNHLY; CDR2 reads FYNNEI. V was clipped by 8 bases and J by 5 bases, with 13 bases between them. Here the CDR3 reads CASLTLGDNEQFF. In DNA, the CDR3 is TGTGCCAGCCTAACGCTGGGGGACAATGAGCAGTTCTTC.

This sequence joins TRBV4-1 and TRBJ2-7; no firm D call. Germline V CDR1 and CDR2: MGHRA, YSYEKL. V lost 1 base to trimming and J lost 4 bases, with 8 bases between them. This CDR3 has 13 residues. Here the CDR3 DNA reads TGCGCCAGCAGCCAAGTAATCGGATACGAGCAGTACTTC. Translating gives CASSQVIGYEQYF.

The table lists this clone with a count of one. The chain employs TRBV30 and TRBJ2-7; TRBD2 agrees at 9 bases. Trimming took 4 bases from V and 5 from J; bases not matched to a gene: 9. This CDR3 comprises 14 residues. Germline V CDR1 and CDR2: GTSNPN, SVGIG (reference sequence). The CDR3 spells CAWIRREGPHEQYF. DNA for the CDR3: TGTGCCTGGATCCGGCGGGAGGGGCCCCACGAGCAGTACTTC.

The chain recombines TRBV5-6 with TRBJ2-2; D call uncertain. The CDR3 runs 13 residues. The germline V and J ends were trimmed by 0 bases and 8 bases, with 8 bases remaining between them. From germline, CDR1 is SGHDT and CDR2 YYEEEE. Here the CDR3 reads CASSLVAAGELFF. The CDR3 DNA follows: TGTGCCAGCAGCTTGGTAGCTGCGGGGGAGCTGTTTTTT.

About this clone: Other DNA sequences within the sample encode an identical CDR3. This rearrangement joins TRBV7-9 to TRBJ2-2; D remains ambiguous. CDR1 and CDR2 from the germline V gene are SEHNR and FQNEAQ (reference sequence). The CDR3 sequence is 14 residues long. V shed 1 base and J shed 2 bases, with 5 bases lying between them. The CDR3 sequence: CASSLGANTGELFF. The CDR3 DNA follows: TGTGCCAGCAGCTTAGGGGCTAACACCGGGGAGCTGTTTTTT.

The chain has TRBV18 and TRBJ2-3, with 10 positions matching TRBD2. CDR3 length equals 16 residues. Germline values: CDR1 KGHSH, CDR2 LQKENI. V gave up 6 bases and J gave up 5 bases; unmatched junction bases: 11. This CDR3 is CASSRTSGTIGDTQYF. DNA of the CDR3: TGTGCCAGCTCGCGTACTAGCGGGACGATTGGAGATACGCAGTATTTT.

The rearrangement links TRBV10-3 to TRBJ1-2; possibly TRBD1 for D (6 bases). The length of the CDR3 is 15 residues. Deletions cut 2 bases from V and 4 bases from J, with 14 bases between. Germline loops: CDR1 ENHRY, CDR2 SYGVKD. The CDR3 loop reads CAISERTAKRYGYTF. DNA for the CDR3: TGTGCCATCAGTGAGAGGACAGCCAAACGCTATGGCTACACCTTC.

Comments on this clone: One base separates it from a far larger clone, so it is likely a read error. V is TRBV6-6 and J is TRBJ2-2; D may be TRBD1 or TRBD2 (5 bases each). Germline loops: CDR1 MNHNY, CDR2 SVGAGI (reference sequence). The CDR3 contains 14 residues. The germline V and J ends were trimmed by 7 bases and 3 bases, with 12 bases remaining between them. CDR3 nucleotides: TGTGCCAGCATGTCAGGGACGGACACCGGGGAGCTGTTTTTT. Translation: CASMSGTDTGELFF.

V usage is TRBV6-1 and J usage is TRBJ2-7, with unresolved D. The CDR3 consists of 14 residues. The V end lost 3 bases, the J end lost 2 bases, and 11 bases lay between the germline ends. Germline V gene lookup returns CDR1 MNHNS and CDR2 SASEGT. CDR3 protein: CASSDADQAYEQYF. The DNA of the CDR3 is TGTGCCAGCAGTGACGCAGATCAGGCCTACGAGCAGTACTTC.

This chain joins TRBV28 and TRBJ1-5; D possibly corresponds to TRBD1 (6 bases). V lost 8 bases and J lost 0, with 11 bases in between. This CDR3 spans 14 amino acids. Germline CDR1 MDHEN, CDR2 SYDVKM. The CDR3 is CASHRAYSNQPQHF. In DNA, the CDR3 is TGTGCCAGCCACAGGGCGTATAGCAATCAGCCCCAGCATTTT.

The CDR3 coding sequence is TGCGCCAGCAGCTTGGAGGGGGCTATAGCGGGAGTGACCGGGGAGCTGTTTTTT. Amino acids: CASSLEGAIAGVTGELFF. The chain joins TRBV5-1 to TRBJ2-2; 9 bases line up with TRBD2. The CDR3 length is 18 residues. V trimming: 0 bases; J trimming: 5 bases; junction bases outside the gene matches: 11. From germline, CDR1 is SGHRS and CDR2 YFSETQ.

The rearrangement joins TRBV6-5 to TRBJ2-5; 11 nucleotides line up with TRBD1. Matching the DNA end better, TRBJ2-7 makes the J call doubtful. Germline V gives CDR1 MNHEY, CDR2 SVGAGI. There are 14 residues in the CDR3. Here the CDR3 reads CASSLDRGPYEQYF. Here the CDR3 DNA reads TGTGCCAGCAGTTTGGACAGGGGGCCCTACGAGCAGTACTTC.

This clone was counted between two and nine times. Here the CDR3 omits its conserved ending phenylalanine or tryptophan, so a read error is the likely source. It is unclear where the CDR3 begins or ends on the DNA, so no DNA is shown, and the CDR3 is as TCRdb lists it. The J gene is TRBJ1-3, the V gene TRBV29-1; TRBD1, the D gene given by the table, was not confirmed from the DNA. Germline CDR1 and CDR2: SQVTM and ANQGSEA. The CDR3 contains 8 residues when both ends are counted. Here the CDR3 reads CSVASRGD.

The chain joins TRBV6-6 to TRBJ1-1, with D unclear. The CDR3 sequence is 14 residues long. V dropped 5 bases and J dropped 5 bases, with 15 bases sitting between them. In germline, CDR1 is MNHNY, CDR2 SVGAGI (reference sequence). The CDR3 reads CASSPFGLGTEAFF. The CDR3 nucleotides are TGTGCCAGCAGTCCCTTTGGGTTAGGGACTGAAGCTTTCTTT.

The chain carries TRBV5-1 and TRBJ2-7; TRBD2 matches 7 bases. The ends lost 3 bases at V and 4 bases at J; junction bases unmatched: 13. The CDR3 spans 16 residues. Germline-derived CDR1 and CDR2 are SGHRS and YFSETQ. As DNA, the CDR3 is TGCGCCAGCAGCTGGGCGGTGGCTAGCGGAATGTACGAGCAGTACTTC. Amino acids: CASSWAVASGMYEQYF.

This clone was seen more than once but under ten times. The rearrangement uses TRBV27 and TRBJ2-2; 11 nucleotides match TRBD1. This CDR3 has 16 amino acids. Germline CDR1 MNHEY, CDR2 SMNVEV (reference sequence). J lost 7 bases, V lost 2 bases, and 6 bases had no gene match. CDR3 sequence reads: CASSLRRGTGGGELFF. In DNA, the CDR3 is TGTGCCAGCAGTTTACGGAGGGGGACAGGGGGCGGGGAGCTGTTTTTT.

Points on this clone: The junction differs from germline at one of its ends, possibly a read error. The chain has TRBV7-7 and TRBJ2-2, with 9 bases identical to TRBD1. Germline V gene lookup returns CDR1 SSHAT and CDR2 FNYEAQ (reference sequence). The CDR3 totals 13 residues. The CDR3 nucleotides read TGTGCTAGCAGCTACAGGGGGCCCGGGGAGCTGTTTTTT. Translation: CASSYRGPGELFF.

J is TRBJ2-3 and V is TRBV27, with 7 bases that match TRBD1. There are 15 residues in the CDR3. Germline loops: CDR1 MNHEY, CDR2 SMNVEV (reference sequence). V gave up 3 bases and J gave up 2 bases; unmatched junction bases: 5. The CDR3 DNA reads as TGTGCCAGCAGTTTTTGGCAGGGGGTCACAGATACGCAGTATTTT. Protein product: CASSFWQGVTDTQYF.

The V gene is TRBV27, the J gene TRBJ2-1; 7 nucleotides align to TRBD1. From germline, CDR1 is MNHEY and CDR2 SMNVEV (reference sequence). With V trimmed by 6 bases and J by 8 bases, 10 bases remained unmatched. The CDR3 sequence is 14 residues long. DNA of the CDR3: TGTGCCAGCAGCCCATGGGACACAGGGGATGAGCAGTTCTTC. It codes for CASSPWDTGDEQFF.